This T cell receptor beta chain was sequenced in a study of blood T cells in healthy people across ages. The ends were cut back, 0 bases at V and 2 bases at J, with 7 bases in the middle. The CDR3 extends over 14 amino acids. Germline CDR1 SGHAT, CDR2 FQNNGV. With a J-beta primer mix and a sample-barcoded 5' primer, a second PCR ran roughly 6 to 12 cycles. Via MiXCR, TCRdb re-called the 5' RACE reads, giving one row per CDR3 protein. Here the sample spans about 1.7 million distinct CDR3 sequences, over 25% being singletons. This sequence was found in a woman aged 25 to 39 in good health. The chain carries TRBV11-2 and TRBJ2-5; D uncertain. Sequencing was performed on blood. The chain's CDR3 is CASSLDSFQETQYF. The CDR3 region has the DNA TGTGCCAGCAGCTTAGATTCCTTTCAAGAGACCCAGTACTTC.